The sample holds one count of the clone carrying this T cell receptor beta chain. Extraction and reverse transcription of RNA yielded cDNA as the sequencing template. The method was immunoSEQ multiplex PCR; TCRdb's version includes in-frame clones alone and lacks a portion of them. The table records 200,000 to 250,000 clones, roughly 56% of them present only once. From germline, CDR1 is SQVTM and CDR2 ANQGSEA. This CDR3 is built from 16 residues. Trimming pared 3 bases from V and 0 bases from J, leaving 16 bases between. These data originate in a study of CD8+ T cells in alopecia areata. The authors sorted CD4+ and CD8+ T cells from PBMCs.

The sequenced sample was CD8+ T cells sorted from blood. The source is a human donor in good health. The chain uses TRBV29-1 and TRBJ2-3, with TRBD1 as a possible D gene (5 bases). In nucleotides, the CDR3 is TGCAGCGTTGACGATGCGGACACCTGGAGCACAGATACGCAGTATTTT. Encoded protein: CSVDDADTWSTDTQYF.